This entry lists 18 T cell receptor delta chains sequenced from one sample in a study of Vδ1+ human thymocytes. Their recognized antigens are unknown. Regarding the study as a whole: Thymic TRG and TRD repertoires appeared highly polyclonal, with Gaussian CDR3 length distributions.

RNA was extracted from the cells and then reverse transcribed. The CDR3 regions were amplified by multiplex PCR from V-gene primers to a constant-region primer. With CATT, TCRdb re-called clones from the multiplex PCR reads. In the table there are tens of thousands of delta-chain clones, roughly 15% of which are singletons. Sample: Vdelta1+ gamma-delta thymocytes from the thymus. Described subset: FACS-sorted CD3+ TCRalphabeta- TCRVdelta1+ TCRVdelta2- thymocytes. Receptor source: a boy younger than two who had congenital heart surgery.

This chain joins TRDV1 and TRDJ1, with 9 nucleotides matching TRDD2. Germline CDR1 and CDR2: TSWWSYY and QGS. The length of the CDR3 is 21 residues. Losses at the gene ends were 6 bases for V and 0 bases for J; bases not matched to a gene: 23. This CDR3 reads CALGLTPSYRTGDLYTDKLIF. Here the CDR3 DNA reads TGTGCTCTTGGACTAACACCTTCCTACCGTACTGGAGACTTGTACACCGATAAACTCATCTTT.

The chain links TRDV1 to TRDJ2; 7 positions agree with TRDD3. After removal of 1 base from V and 14 bases from J, the junction contained 22 bases not matched to a gene. The CDR3 length is 18 residues. CDR1 is TSWWSYY, CDR2 QGS, per germline. The CDR3: CALGEQGPLHWGPYVLFF. CDR3 coding DNA: TGTGCTCTTGGGGAACAGGGCCCACTTCACTGGGGTCCTTACGTTCTCTTCTTT.

This clone has just a few counts. This clone may be a read error of a much larger clone one base away. The rearrangement joins TRDV2 to TRDJ1; the match to TRDD3 covers 13 bases. Germline loops: CDR1 GEAIGNYY, CDR2 EKD. The CDR3 consists of 19 residues. In DNA form, the CDR3 reads TGTGCCTGTGACACCGAACTGGGGGATACGCGAGTGTACACCGATAAACCCATCTTT. Residues: CACDTELGDTRVYTDKPIF.

J is TRDJ1 and V is TRDV1; D unresolved. CDR1 and CDR2 from the germline V gene are TSWWSYY and QGS. The V and J ends lost 0 bases and 1 base respectively, with 12 bases between them. This CDR3 is 16 amino acids long. CDR3 DNA sequence: TGTGCTCTTGGGGAACTTACCCACTGTTGCACCGATAAACTCATCTTT. As protein: CALGELTHCCTDKLIF.

The sample holds a few counts of this clone. This sequence joins TRDV1 and TRDJ1; maybe TRDD2 (5 bases). This CDR3 spans 19 amino acids. Trimming stripped 1 base from V and 2 bases from J, with 23 bases between. The germline gives CDR1 TSWWSYY, CDR2 QGS. The CDR3 DNA reads TGTGCTCTTGGGGAACATCCCTTCTTACTCAGCTGGCAAACCGATAAACTCATCTTT. Protein sequence: CALGEHPFLLSWQTDKLIF.

About this clone: Germline and junction disagree at one end, which may indicate a read error. This chain joins TRDV2 and TRDJ1, with 11 nucleotides matching TRDD3. The CDR3 has 16 residues. Germline values: CDR1 GEAIGNYY, CDR2 EKD. The CDR3 protein is CACDTELGDTPDKLTF. The DNA of the CDR3 is TGTGCCTGTGACACCGAGCTGGGGGATACTCCCGATAAACTCACCTTT.

The chain combines TRDV1 with TRDJ1; D may be TRDD2 or TRDD3 (8 bases each). This CDR3 is 22 amino acids long. The V end lost 0 bases, the J end lost 0 bases, and 29 bases lay between the germline ends. CDR1 and CDR2 from the germline V gene are TSWWSYY and QGS. The CDR3 is CALGELHLSSYPHWGDTDKLIF. The CDR3 bases are TGTGCTCTTGGGGAACTCCACCTGTCTTCCTACCCCCACTGGGGGGACACCGATAAACTCATCTTT.

This chain connects TRDV2 to TRDJ1; 9 nucleotides match TRDD3. Germline V lookup: CDR1 GEAIGNYY, CDR2 EKD. Germline trimming cut 0 bases from V and 0 bases from J; bases unmatched to any gene: 19. The length of the CDR3 is 21 residues. The CDR3 DNA reads TGTGCCTGTGACACCGCAGGGCTGGGGGATTTAACGAGTGAGTACACCGATAAACTCATCTTT. Residues: CACDTAGLGDLTSEYTDKLIF.

The chain employs TRDV1 and TRDJ1; D may be TRDD3 (9 bases). V gave up 3 bases and J gave up 7 bases, with 30 bases separating them. The V gene's germline CDR1 is TSWWSYY and CDR2 QGS. CDR3 size: 19 residues. CDR3 region: CALGDGLPTVVWGDTKLIF. The CDR3 nucleotides are TGTGCTCTTGGGGATGGGCTTCCTACCGTCGTTTGGGGGGATACTAAACTCATCTTT.

This clone turned up a few times. One junction end disagrees with the germline gene, perhaps due to a read error. The V gene is TRDV1, the J gene TRDJ1; 10 bases match TRDD3. Germline V gives CDR1 TSWWSYY, CDR2 QGS. The CDR3 is 26 amino acids. The CDR3 loop is CALRDPVYLTPRVVLGDAGYTDKLIF. The CDR3 DNA sequence: TGTGCTCTTAGGGACCCCGTTTACCTGACCCCAAGAGTTGTACTGGGGGATGCCGGGTACACCGATAAACTCATCTTT.

This clone has only a few counts. This sequence joins TRDV1 and TRDJ1, with 8 bases lining up with TRDD3. The CDR3 is 19 amino acids. The junction had 15 bases not matched to a gene; V was cut back by 0 bases and J by 3 bases. Germline CDR1 TSWWSYY, CDR2 QGS. CDR3: CALGELPFLLYWGADKLIF. CDR3 in DNA: TGTGCTCTTGGGGAACTCCCGTTCCTCCTGTACTGGGGGGCCGATAAACTCATCTTT.

This clone showed up just a few times. The chain carries TRDV1 and TRDJ1; weak D call: TRDD3 (5 bases). Trimming left V 1 base short and J 0 bases short, with 15 bases between. The CDR3 has 17 amino acids. The germline CDR1 and CDR2 sequences are TSWWSYY and QGS. The CDR3 bases are TGTGCTCTTGGGGAACCCGGGGGCCTGGCGTACACCGATAAACTCATCTTT. This translates into CALGEPGGLAYTDKLIF.

V usage is TRDV1 and J usage is TRDJ1; TRDD3 agrees at 8 bases. V lost 0 bases to trimming and J lost 3 bases; unmatched junction nucleotides: 6. The V gene's germline CDR1 is TSWWSYY and CDR2 QGS. The CDR3 has 16 residues. CDR3 in DNA: TGTGCTCTTGGGGAACTAAAGGGGGGATATCCCGATAAACTCATCTTT. This gives the protein CALGELKGGYPDKLIF.

Only a few counts were recorded for this clone. V and J are TRDV1 and TRDJ1; no clear D gene. The CDR3 contains 16 residues. Germline V gene lookup returns CDR1 TSWWSYY and CDR2 QGS. Trimming pared 0 bases from V and 3 bases from J, leaving 14 bases between. CDR3 sequence: CALGELWRRKADKLIF. The CDR3 region has the DNA TGTGCTCTTGGGGAACTGTGGAGACGCAAGGCCGATAAACTCATCTTT.

This clone was seen only a few times. The chain combines TRDV1 with TRDJ1; D gene unclear. The CDR3 has 14 amino acids. Trimming removed 1 base at V and 0 bases at J, with 6 bases between. Germline V gives CDR1 TSWWSYY, CDR2 QGS. This CDR3 reads CALGEPTNTDKLIF. CDR3 coding DNA: TGTGCTCTTGGGGAACCCACCAACACCGATAAACTCATCTTT.

This clone was picked up a small number of times. V and J are TRDV1 and TRDJ1; 9 bases map to TRDD2. V lost 3 bases, J lost 4 bases, and 15 bases stayed unmatched. The CDR3 has 18 amino acids. Per germline, CDR1 TSWWSYY and CDR2 QGS. The CDR3 DNA reads as TGTGCTCTTGGGGAGACACCTTCCTACGGAATGGTTTTCGATAAACTCATCTTT. This codes for CALGETPSYGMVFDKLIF.

This rearrangement joins TRDV1 to TRDJ1; D gene uncertain. The germline V and J ends were trimmed by 3 bases and 2 bases, with 4 bases remaining between them. Germline assignment: CDR1 TSWWSYY and CDR2 QGS. This CDR3 contains 12 residues. Written as DNA, the CDR3 is TGTGCTCTTGGGGACAGAACCGATAAACTCATCTTT. It yields the protein CALGDRTDKLIF.

This clone has more than one count but fewer than ten. This chain joins TRDV1 and TRDJ1; D remains ambiguous. This CDR3 comprises 19 residues. Germline CDR1 is TSWWSYY and CDR2 is QGS. The V gene lost 0 bases and the J gene lost 0 bases, with 20 bases spanning the gap. For the CDR3, the DNA is TGTGCTCTTGGGGAACTCAGGGTAGAGTGGCTGAGGAACACCGATAAACTCATCTTT. Residues: CALGELRVEWLRNTDKLIF.